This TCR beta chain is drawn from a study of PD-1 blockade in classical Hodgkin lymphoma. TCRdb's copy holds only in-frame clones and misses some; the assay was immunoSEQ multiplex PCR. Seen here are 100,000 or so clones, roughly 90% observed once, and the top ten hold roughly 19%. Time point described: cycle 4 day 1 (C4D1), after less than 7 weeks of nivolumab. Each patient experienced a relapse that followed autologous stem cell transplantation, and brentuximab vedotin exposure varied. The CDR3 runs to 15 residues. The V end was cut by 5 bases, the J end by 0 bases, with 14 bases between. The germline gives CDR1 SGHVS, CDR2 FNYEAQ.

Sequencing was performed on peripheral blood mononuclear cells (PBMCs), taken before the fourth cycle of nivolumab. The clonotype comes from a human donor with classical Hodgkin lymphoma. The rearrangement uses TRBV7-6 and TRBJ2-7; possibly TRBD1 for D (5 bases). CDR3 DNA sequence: TGTGCCAGCAGCCTAGGACCGCAGGGCTCCTACGAGCAGTACTTC. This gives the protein CASSLGPQGSYEQYF.